The 25 T cell receptor beta chains given below trace back to one sample, sequenced in a study of cytomegalovirus exposure and HLA in healthy donors (dated by TCRdb to the late 2010s). The library relied on the immunoSEQ multiplex PCR assay. For the multiplex PCR, a mixture combining 60 forward primers for TCR Vbeta segments and 13 reverse primers for TCR Jbeta segments was used. TCRdb retrieved this table from immuneACCESS and kept in-frame rearrangements only. Not all clones are present; in checked studies, unresolved V genes account for under half, and no reason is known for the remainder. Across this sample there are about 170,000 clones, with about three quarters seen only once. 3% to 3.5% of the sample goes to the ten largest clones. Sequenced material: PBMCs. The receptors were gathered from a female donor in good health and CMV-seronegative.

This clone appeared a single time. The chain links TRBV11-1 to TRBJ2-2, with a tentative D call TRBD1 (6 bases). This CDR3 region has 16 residues. V shed 2 bases and J shed 0 bases, with 10 bases lying between them. The germline V gene has CDR1 SGHAT and CDR2 FQDESV (reference sequence). The CDR3 sequence: CASSLLGTPNTGELFF. The CDR3 nucleotides are TGTGCCAGCAGCTTACTCGGGACACCGAACACCGGGGAGCTGTTTTTT.

The V and J genes are TRBV5-1 and TRBJ2-7; 8 bases are shared with TRBD1. The V gene's germline CDR1 is SGHRS and CDR2 YFSETQ. The CDR3 consists of 14 residues. V lost 3 bases to trimming and J lost 5 bases; unmatched junction nucleotides: 7. CDR3 region: CASSWGAGGNEQYF. In DNA, the CDR3 is TGCGCCAGCAGCTGGGGGGCAGGGGGCAACGAGCAGTACTTC. Complete variable domain (other parts from reference TRBV5-1 and TRBJ2-7): KAGVTQTPRYLIKTRGQQVTLSCSPISGHRSVSWYQQTPGQGLQFLFEYFSETQRNKGNFPGRFSGRQFSNSRSEMNVSTLELGDSALYLCASSWGAGGNEQYFGPGTRLTVT.

The chain carries TRBV28 and TRBJ2-3, with D maybe TRBD2 (5 bases). Germline-derived CDR1 and CDR2 are MDHEN and SYDVKM. V lost 5 bases, J lost 6 bases, and 15 bases lay in between. The CDR3 runs 14 residues. The CDR3: CASSPGLGKDTQYF. The CDR3 bases are TGTGCCAGCAGTCCCGGACTGGGAAAGGATACGCAGTATTTT.

This clone was recorded a few times. The chain carries TRBV2 and TRBJ1-1; weak D call: TRBD1 (5 bases). The CDR3 sequence is 12 residues long. CDR1 SNHLY and CDR2 FYNNEI come from the germline V gene. V was pared by 9 bases and J by 3 bases, with 11 bases between. The CDR3, as DNA: TGTGCCAGGGTAGGGGTTTACACTGAAGCTTTCTTT. It encodes CARVGVYTEAFF.

The chain combines TRBV27 with TRBJ2-3, with TRBD2 as a possible D gene (6 bases). Trimming stripped 9 bases from V and 1 base from J, with 11 bases between. The CDR3 runs 13 residues. The germline V gene encodes CDR1 MNHEY and CDR2 SMNVEV (reference sequence). The CDR3 bases are TGTGCCAGGGATGGGGGGTGCACAGATACGCAGTATTTT. Translating gives CARDGGCTDTQYF.

The chain is built from TRBV30 and TRBJ2-3, with D unresolved. Trimming took 2 bases from V and 5 from J, leaving 8 bases between them. Germline CDR1 is GTSNPN and CDR2 is SVGIG (reference sequence). The CDR3 is 12 amino acids. The chain's CDR3 is CAWSYGGDTQYF. The CDR3 bases are TGTGCCTGGAGTTACGGCGGAGATACGCAGTATTTT.

V is TRBV30 and J is TRBJ2-3; 7 bases map to TRBD1. CDR1 and CDR2 from the germline V gene are GTSNPN and SVGIG (reference sequence). The CDR3 spans 11 residues. The V segment lost 5 bases and the J segment 6 bases; nucleotides outside the gene matches: 2. The CDR3 loop reads CAWSTGDTQYF. The CDR3 DNA reads TGTGCCTGGTCGACAGGGGATACGCAGTATTTT. The variable domain in full, with the rest retrieved from reference TRBV30 and TRBJ2-3, is SQTIHQWPATLVQPVGSPLSLECTVEGTSNPNLYWYRQAAGRGLQLLFYSVGIGQISSEVPQNLSASRPQDRQFILSSKKLLLSDSGFYLCAWSTGDTQYFGPGTRLTVL.

The chain couples TRBV19 to TRBJ2-2; 7 bases are a match to TRBD2. The ends lost 5 bases at V and 3 bases at J; junction bases unmatched: 6. The CDR3 sequence is 15 residues long. Germline loops: CDR1 LNHDA, CDR2 SQIVND (reference sequence). CDR3: CASSRGSKYTGELFF. The CDR3 bases are TGTGCCAGTAGTCGCGGGAGTAAGTACACCGGGGAGCTGTTTTTT.

The V and J genes are TRBV7-3 and TRBJ1-2; D may be TRBD1 (5 bases). The CDR3 is 14 residues long. The V and J ends lost 2 bases and 7 bases respectively, with 14 bases between them. Germline lookup yields CDR1 SGHTA and CDR2 FQGTGA. CDR3 region: CASSLGGGYSGYTF. In DNA form, the CDR3 reads TGTGCCAGCAGCTTAGGGGGGGGATACTCTGGCTACACCTTC.

V and J are TRBV6-5 and TRBJ1-2, with 10 bases that match TRBD1. Per the germline V gene, CDR1 is MNHEY and CDR2 is SVGAGI. Germline trimming cut 5 bases from V and 8 bases from J; bases unmatched to any gene: 11. CDR3 size: 15 residues. CDR3 nucleotides: TGTGCCAGCAGTACGCGGGGGGGACAGGGGATAGGCTACACCTTC. It translates to CASSTRGGQGIGYTF.

In this sample, this clone turned up a few times. The genes are TRBV7-8 and TRBJ1-6; D unresolved. This CDR3 region has 14 residues. V lost 3 bases and J 6 bases, leaving 9 bases between the germline ends. CDR1 is SGHVS, CDR2 FQNEAQ, per germline. CDR3 sequence: CASSFGSGNSPLHF. The CDR3 bases are TGTGCCAGCAGCTTCGGTAGTGGTAATTCACCCCTCCACTTT.

The rearrangement links TRBV5-1 to TRBJ2-3; D possibly corresponds to TRBD1 (5 bases). V lost 1 base, J lost 4 bases, and 13 bases lay in between. CDR1 is SGHRS and CDR2 is YFSETQ in the germline V gene. CDR3 length equals 15 residues. CDR3 amino acids: CASSLTQGAADTQYF. The CDR3, as DNA: TGCGCCAGCAGCTTGACTCAGGGTGCAGCAGATACGCAGTATTTT. The full variable domain, with the rest looked up from reference TRBV5-1 and TRBJ2-3, is KAGVTQTPRYLIKTRGQQVTLSCSPISGHRSVSWYQQTPGQGLQFLFEYFSETQRNKGNFPGRFSGRQFSNSRSEMNVSTLELGDSALYLCASSLTQGAADTQYFGPGTRLTVL.

This rearrangement joins TRBV5-1 to TRBJ2-1; 9 positions match TRBD2. The germline gives CDR1 SGHRS, CDR2 YFSETQ. The CDR3 extends over 21 amino acids. V shed 1 base and J 7 bases; nucleotides not matched to a gene: 24. The CDR3: CASSLLVRVNLSSGSGNEQFF. The DNA of the CDR3 is TGCGCCAGCAGCTTGTTAGTGAGGGTTAATTTGAGTAGCGGGAGCGGGAATGAGCAGTTCTTC.

The CDR3 loop reads CASSYSGDRGYGYTF. CDR3 DNA sequence: TGTGCCAGCAGTTACTCAGGGGACAGGGGCTATGGCTACACCTTC. The chain uses TRBV6-5 and TRBJ1-2; 10 positions agree with TRBD1. J lost 4 bases, V lost 0 bases, and 2 bases had no gene match. CDR1 is MNHEY and CDR2 is SVGAGI in the germline V gene. The CDR3 totals 15 residues.

This clone was observed a few times. The chain carries TRBV9 and TRBJ2-1; a weak D match, TRBD2 (5 bases). This CDR3 has 15 amino acids. The V end was cut by 4 bases, the J end by 6 bases, with 17 bases between. Germline CDR1 SGDLS, CDR2 YYNGEE. The CDR3 sequence is CASSPEGRSGNEQFF. The CDR3 coding sequence is TGTGCCAGCAGCCCCGAGGGTCGGAGCGGCAATGAGCAGTTCTTC.

This chain links TRBV18 with TRBJ2-1; D is undetermined. Trimming shortened V by 1 base and J by 2 bases, and 18 bases separated the two germline ends. This CDR3 comprises 18 residues. Germline-derived CDR1 and CDR2 are KGHSH and LQKENI. CDR3 sequence: CASSPQVVTQSAYNEQFF. The CDR3, as DNA: TGTGCCAGCTCACCACAGGTAGTAACTCAGAGCGCCTACAATGAGCAGTTCTTC.

This sequence joins TRBV5-4 and TRBJ2-1, with TRBD2 matching over 7 bases. Trimming cost V 4 bases and J 5 bases; bases outside gene matches: 15. This CDR3 region has 17 residues. The germline CDR1 and CDR2 sequences are SGHNT and YYREEE (reference sequence). CDR3 sequence: CASSEMGRGQAHNEQFF. DNA of the CDR3: TGTGCCAGCAGCGAAATGGGGAGGGGTCAGGCCCACAATGAGCAGTTCTTC.

The sample holds one count of this clone. The chain combines TRBV27 with TRBJ2-7; a possible D gene is TRBD2 (5 bases). This CDR3 spans 14 amino acids. Germline-derived CDR1 and CDR2 are MNHEY and SMNVEV (reference sequence). With 6 bases removed from V and 6 bases from J, the gap between germline ends came to 18 bases. Here the CDR3 reads CASRTRVLGGEQYF. The CDR3, as DNA: TGTGCCAGCAGAACAAGAGTCCTAGGAGGCGAGCAGTACTTC.

This clone was detected once. V and J are TRBV6-1 and TRBJ1-2; D remains unclear. The CDR3 spans 18 residues. The V gene lost 1 base and the J gene lost 8 bases, with 26 bases spanning the gap. The V gene's germline CDR1 is MNHNS and CDR2 SASEGT. The chain's CDR3 is CASSEDAGSYLLFWGYTF. CDR3 sequence (DNA): TGTGCCAGCAGTGAAGATGCAGGATCATACCTCCTATTTTGGGGCTACACCTTC.

The V call is TRBV7-9, the J call TRBJ2-3, with D possibly matching TRBD2 (6 bases). V was pared by 1 base and J by 2 bases, with 16 bases between. Germline CDR1 and CDR2: SEHNR and FQNEAQ (reference sequence). The CDR3 length is 17 residues. The CDR3 nucleotides are TGTGCCAGCAGCTTAGACAAATTAGCGGAGCACACAGATACGCAGTATTTT. This sequence encodes CASSLDKLAEHTDTQYF.

The chain joins TRBV7-9 to TRBJ1-3, with D hard to call. V was pared by 1 base and J by 0 bases, with 4 bases between. The CDR3 runs to 14 residues. Germline V gene data show CDR1 as SEHNR and CDR2 as FQNEAQ (reference sequence). The CDR3 protein is CASSLGYSGNTIYF. The CDR3 nucleotides are TGTGCCAGCAGCTTAGGTTACTCTGGAAACACCATATATTTT. Full variable domain (outside the CDR3, taken from reference TRBV7-9 and TRBJ1-3): DTGVSQNPRHKITKRGQNVTFRCDPISEHNRLYWYRQTLGQGPEFLTYFQNEAQLEKSRLLSDRFSAERPKGSFSTLEIQRTEQGDSAMYLCASSLGYSGNTIYFGEGSWLTVV.

This chain joins TRBV30 and TRBJ1-2; 7 bases map to TRBD1. Germline CDR1 GTSNPN, CDR2 SVGIG (reference sequence). Trimming took 0 bases from V and 8 from J; bases not matched to a gene: 21. This CDR3 region has 18 residues. The CDR3 DNA reads TGTGCCTGGAGTGTATGGGGTAGGAGGACAGGAGTTCGAAGCGGCTACACCTTC. This encodes CAWSVWGRRTGVRSGYTF.

In its sample, this clone was seen once. The chain recombines TRBV11-2 with TRBJ2-7; D call uncertain. The germline V gene encodes CDR1 SGHAT and CDR2 FQNNGV. V lost 5 bases, J lost 3 bases, and 8 bases lay in between. The CDR3 contains 12 residues. CDR3 amino acids: CASSPEDYEQYF. DNA for the CDR3: TGTGCCAGCAGCCCAGAAGACTACGAGCAGTACTTC.

The J gene is TRBJ2-7, the V gene TRBV19; 13 positions match TRBD2. Per the germline V gene, CDR1 is LNHDA and CDR2 is SQIVND (reference sequence). CDR3 length: 17 residues. The ends lost 3 bases at V and 2 bases at J; junction bases unmatched: 7. The CDR3 here is CASSIASGTSGTYEQYF. CDR3 coding DNA: TGTGCCAGTAGTATCGCTTCCGGGACTAGCGGGACCTACGAGCAGTACTTC.

This clone was seen a single time. At one boundary the junction diverges from the germline segment, which might be a read error. The chain is built from TRBV6-6 and TRBJ2-7; TRBD1 is a possible D gene (6 bases). The CDR3 totals 14 residues. The V gene's germline CDR1 is MNHNY and CDR2 SVGAGI (reference sequence). The CDR3 DNA is TGTGCCTGCAGTAATCAGGGGATGTCGGCCGAGCAGTACTTC. Encoded protein: CACSNQGMSAEQYF.